The 2 T cell receptor beta chains reported below all come from one sample, sequenced in a study of immune characterization of retroperitoneal liposarcoma. Each CDR3 protein is one row after TCRdb ran MiXCR on the PCR reads. This table holds roughly 10,000 distinct CDR3 sequences, about a quarter found once. The specimen sequenced was tumor tissue. Every receptor here comes from a male donor with retroperitoneal liposarcoma.

By share, this clonotype counts as medium-sized. J is TRBJ2-1 and V is TRBV6-1; no reliable D call. CDR1 and CDR2 from the germline V gene are MNHNS and SASEGT. V lost 5 bases to trimming and J lost 13 bases, with 12 bases between them. The CDR3 is 11 residues long. CDR3 sequence (DNA): TGTGCCAGCAGTTCCCCAGAGACCCAGTTCTTC. This translates into CASSSPETQFF.

This sequence joins TRBV6-1 and TRBJ1-1, with a possible D match to TRBD1 (5 bases). Germline CDR1 is MNHNS and CDR2 is SASEGT. This CDR3 has 15 amino acids. The V gene lost 6 bases and the J gene lost 5 bases, with 19 bases spanning the gap. CDR3 sequence (DNA): TGTGCCAGCAGCCCGATACCGGGGGGGGGGACTGAAGCTTTCTTT. Translation gives CASSPIPGGGTEAFF.